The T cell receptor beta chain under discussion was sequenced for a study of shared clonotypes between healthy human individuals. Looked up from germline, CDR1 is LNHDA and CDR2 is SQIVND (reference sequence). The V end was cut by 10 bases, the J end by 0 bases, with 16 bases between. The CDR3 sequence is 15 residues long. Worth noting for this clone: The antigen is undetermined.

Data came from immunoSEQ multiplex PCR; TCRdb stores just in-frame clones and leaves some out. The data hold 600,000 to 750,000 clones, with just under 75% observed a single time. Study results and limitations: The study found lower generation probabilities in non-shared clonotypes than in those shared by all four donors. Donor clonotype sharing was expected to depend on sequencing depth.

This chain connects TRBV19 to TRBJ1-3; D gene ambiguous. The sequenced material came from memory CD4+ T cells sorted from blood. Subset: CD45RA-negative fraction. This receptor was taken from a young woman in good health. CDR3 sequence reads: CATRTDGYSGNTIYF. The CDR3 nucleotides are TGTGCCACTCGGACGGATGGTTACTCTGGAAACACCATATATTTT.